This TCR beta chain is from a study of blood T cell repertoires in COVID-19. About the research overall: T cells, B-cell-depleted T cells, or PBMCs supplied cDNA or gDNA.

With 0 bases removed from V and 5 bases from J, the gap between germline ends came to 12 bases. Germline loops: CDR1 SGDLS, CDR2 YYNGEE. The CDR3 sequence is 15 residues long. The data were produced by immunoSEQ multiplex PCR, yet TCRdb's version contains in-frame clones alone and is incomplete. The sample records 100,000 to 130,000 clones, approximately 88% being singletons. The source material was peripheral blood. The receptor's source is a human donor in a cohort sampled during active COVID-19. The V gene is TRBV9, the J gene TRBJ2-1, with D unresolved. The CDR3 region is CASSVDGLVHNEQFF. The CDR3 DNA is TGTGCCAGCAGCGTAGATGGCCTCGTCCACAATGAGCAGTTCTTC.